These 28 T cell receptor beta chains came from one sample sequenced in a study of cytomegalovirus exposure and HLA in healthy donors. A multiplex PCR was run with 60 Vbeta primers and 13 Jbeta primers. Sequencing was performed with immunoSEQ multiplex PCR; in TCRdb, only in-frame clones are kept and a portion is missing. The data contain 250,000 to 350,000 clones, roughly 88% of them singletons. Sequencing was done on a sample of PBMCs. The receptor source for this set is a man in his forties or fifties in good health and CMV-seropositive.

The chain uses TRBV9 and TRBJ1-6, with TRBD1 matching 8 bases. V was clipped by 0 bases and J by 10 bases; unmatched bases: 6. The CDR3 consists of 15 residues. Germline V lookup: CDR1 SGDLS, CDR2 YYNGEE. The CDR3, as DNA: TGTGCCAGCAGCGTAGAGGACAGGGCAGGGTCACCCCTCCACTTT. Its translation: CASSVEDRAGSPLHF.

CDR3 in amino acids: CATSRAGTGAYEQYF. The DNA for the CDR3 is TGTGCCACCAGCAGAGCGGGGACAGGGGCCTACGAGCAGTACTTC. The V call is TRBV15, the J call TRBJ2-7; 10 bases line up with TRBD1. Looked up from germline, CDR1 is LNHNV and CDR2 is YYDKDF (reference sequence). V was pared by 1 base and J by 2 bases, with 2 bases of the junction left unmatched. The CDR3 consists of 15 residues.

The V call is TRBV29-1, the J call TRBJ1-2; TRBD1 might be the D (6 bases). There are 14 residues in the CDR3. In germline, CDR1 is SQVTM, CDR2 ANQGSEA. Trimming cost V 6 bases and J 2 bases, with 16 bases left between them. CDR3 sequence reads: CSVGRGAANYGYTF. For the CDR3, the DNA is TGCAGCGTGGGACGGGGGGCAGCGAACTATGGCTACACCTTC.

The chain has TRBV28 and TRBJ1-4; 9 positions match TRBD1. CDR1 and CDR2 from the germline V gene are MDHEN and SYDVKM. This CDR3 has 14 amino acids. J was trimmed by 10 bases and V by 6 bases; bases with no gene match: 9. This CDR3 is CASRPGTGTGKLFF. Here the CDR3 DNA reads TGTGCCAGCAGGCCCGGGACAGGGACTGGAAAACTGTTTTTT.

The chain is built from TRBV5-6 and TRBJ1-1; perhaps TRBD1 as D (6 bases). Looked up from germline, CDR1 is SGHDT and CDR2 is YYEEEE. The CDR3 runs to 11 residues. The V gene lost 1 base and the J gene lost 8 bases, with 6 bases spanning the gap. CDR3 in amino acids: CASSLTGEAFF. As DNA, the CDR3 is TGTGCCAGCAGCTTGACAGGGGAAGCTTTCTTT.

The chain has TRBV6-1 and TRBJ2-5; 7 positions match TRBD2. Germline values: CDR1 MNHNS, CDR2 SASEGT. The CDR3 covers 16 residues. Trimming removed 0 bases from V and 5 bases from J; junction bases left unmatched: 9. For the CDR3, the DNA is TGTGCCAGCAGTGAAGCGCGGGAGCCCAAGATGGAGACCCAGTACTTC. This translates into CASSEAREPKMETQYF.

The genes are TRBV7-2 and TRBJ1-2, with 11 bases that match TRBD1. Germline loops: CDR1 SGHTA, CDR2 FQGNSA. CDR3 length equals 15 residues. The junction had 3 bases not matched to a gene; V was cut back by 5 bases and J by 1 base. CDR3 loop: CASSPGTGGNYGYTF. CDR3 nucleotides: TGTGCCAGCAGCCCCGGGACAGGGGGTAACTATGGCTACACCTTC.

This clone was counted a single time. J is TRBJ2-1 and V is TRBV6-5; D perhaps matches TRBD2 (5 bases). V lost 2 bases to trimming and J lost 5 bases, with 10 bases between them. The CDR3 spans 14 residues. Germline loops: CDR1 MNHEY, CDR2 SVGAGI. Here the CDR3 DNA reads TGTGCCAGCAGTTACGAGGGTGCAGACAATGAGCAGTTCTTC. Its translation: CASSYEGADNEQFF.

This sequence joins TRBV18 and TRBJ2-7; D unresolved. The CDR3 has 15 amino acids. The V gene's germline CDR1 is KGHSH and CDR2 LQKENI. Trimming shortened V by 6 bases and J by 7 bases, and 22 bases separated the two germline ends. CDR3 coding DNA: TGTGCCAGCTCTCCCAGCACAGTTATCGTGTTGGAGCAGTACTTC. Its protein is CASSPSTVIVLEQYF.

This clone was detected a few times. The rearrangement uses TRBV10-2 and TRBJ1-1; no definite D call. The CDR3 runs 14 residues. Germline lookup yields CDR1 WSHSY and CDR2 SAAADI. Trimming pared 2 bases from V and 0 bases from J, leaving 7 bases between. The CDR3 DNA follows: TGCGCCAGCAGTGAGCAGATAATGAACACTGAAGCTTTCTTT. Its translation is CASSEQIMNTEAFF.

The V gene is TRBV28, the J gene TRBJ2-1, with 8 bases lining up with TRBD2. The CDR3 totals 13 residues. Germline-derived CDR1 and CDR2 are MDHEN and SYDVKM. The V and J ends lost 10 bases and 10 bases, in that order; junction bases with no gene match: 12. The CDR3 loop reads CANSRGGSGEQFF. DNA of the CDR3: TGTGCCAATTCCCGGGGGGGGAGCGGGGAGCAGTTCTTC.

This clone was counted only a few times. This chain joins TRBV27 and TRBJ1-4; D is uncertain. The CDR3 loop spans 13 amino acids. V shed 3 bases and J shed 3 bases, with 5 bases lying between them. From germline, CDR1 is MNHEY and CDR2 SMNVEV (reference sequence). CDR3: CASSLRANEKLFF. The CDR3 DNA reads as TGTGCCAGCAGTTTGAGGGCTAATGAAAAACTGTTTTTT.

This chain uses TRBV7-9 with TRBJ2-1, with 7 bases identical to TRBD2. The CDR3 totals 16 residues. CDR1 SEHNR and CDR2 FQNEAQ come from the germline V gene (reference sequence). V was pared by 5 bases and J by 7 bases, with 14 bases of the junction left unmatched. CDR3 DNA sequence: TGTGCCAGCAGCCCGCCGTTTGCGGGAGTGGAAAATGAGCAGTTCTTC. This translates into CASSPPFAGVENEQFF.

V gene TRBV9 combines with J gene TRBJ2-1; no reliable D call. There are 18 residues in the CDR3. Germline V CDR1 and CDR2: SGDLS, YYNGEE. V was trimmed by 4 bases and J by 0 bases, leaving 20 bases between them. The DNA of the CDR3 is TGTGCCAGCAGCCCATACCTCTCCGGAGCGAGCTCCTACAATGAGCAGTTCTTC. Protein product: CASSPYLSGASSYNEQFF. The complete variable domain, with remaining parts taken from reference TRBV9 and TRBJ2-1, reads DSGVTQTPKHLITATGQRVTLRCSPRSGDLSVYWYQQSLDQGLQFLIQYYNGEERAKGNILERFSAQQFPDLHSELNLSSLELGDSALYFCASSPYLSGASSYNEQFFGPGTRLTVL.

The chain's CDR3 is CASSSRSFRGTYEQYF. The DNA of the CDR3 is TGTGCCAGCAGTTCCCGGAGCTTTCGCGGGACCTACGAGCAGTACTTC. The J gene is TRBJ2-7, the V gene TRBV28, with D tentatively TRBD2 (6 bases). CDR3 length: 16 residues. Germline V CDR1 and CDR2: MDHEN, SYDVKM. Trimming removed 4 bases at V and 2 bases at J, with 18 bases between.

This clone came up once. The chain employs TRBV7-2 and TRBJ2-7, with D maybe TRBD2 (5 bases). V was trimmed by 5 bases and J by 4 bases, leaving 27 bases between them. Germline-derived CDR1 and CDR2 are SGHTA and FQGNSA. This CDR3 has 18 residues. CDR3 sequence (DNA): TGTGCCAGCAGCCCCCTGGGGTCTAGCAGGAGGAATACGTACGAGCAGTACTTC. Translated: CASSPLGSSRRNTYEQYF.

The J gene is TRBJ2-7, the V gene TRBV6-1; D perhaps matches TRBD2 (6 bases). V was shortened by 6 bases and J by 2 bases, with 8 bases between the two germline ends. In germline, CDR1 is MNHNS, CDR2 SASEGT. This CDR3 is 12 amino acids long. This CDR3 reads CASRGGTYEQYF. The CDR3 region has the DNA TGTGCCAGCAGAGGCGGGACCTACGAGCAGTACTTC.

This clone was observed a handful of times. In nucleotides, the CDR3 is TGTGCCAGCTCAGAGGACTCTAACACTGAAGCTTTCTTT. It translates to CASSEDSNTEAFF. This rearrangement joins TRBV18 to TRBJ1-1, with D hard to call. With 5 bases removed from V and 2 bases from J, the gap between germline ends came to 9 bases. The CDR3 sequence is 13 residues long. CDR1 and CDR2 from the germline V gene are KGHSH and LQKENI.

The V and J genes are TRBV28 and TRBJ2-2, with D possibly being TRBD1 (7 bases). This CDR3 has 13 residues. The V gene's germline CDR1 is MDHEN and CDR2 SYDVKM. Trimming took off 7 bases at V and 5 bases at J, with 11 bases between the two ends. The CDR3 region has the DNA TGTGCCAGCACCCCAGGGGGGACCGGGGAGCTGTTTTTT. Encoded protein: CASTPGGTGELFF.

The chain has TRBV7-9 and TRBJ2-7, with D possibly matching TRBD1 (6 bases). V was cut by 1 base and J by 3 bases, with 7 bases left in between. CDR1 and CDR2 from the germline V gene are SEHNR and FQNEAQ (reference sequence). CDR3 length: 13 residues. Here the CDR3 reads CASSLGDIYEQYF. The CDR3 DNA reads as TGTGCCAGCAGCTTAGGGGACATCTACGAGCAGTACTTC.

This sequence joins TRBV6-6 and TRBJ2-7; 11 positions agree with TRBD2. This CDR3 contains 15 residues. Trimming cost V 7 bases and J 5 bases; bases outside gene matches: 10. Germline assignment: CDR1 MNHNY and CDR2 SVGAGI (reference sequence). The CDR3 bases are TGTGCCAGCATGAACGTAGCGGGAGGGCCACACGAGCAGTACTTC. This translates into CASMNVAGGPHEQYF.

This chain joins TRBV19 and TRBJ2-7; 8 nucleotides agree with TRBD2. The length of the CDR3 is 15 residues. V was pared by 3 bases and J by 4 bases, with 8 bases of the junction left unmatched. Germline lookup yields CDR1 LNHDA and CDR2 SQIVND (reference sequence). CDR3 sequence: CASSMGSGSSYEQYF. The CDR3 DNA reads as TGTGCCAGTAGTATGGGAAGCGGGAGTTCGTACGAGCAGTACTTC.

The CDR3 reads CASSETSLRETQYF. The DNA of the CDR3 is TGTGCCAGCAGTGAGACTAGTTTGCGGGAGACCCAGTACTTC. The genes are TRBV6-6 and TRBJ2-5, with a tentative D call TRBD2 (6 bases). Germline V gives CDR1 MNHNY, CDR2 SVGAGI (reference sequence). The CDR3 extends over 14 amino acids. Trimming stripped 5 bases from V and 5 bases from J, with 15 bases between.

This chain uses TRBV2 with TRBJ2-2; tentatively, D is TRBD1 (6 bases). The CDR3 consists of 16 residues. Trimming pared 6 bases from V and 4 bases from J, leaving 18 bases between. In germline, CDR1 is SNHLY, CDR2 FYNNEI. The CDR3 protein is CASSDVGGWGTGELFF. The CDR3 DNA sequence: TGTGCCAGCAGCGACGTTGGGGGCTGGGGCACCGGGGAGCTGTTTTTT.

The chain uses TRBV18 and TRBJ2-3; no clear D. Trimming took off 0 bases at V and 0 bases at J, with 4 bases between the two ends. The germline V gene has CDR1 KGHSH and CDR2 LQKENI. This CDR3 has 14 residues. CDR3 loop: CASSPPLSTDTQYF. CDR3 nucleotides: TGTGCCAGCTCACCACCGTTAAGCACAGATACGCAGTATTTT.

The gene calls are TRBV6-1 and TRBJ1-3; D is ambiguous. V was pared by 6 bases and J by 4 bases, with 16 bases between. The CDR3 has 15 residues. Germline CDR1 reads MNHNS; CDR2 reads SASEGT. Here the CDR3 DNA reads TGTGCCAGCAGACTTCCACCAGAGACAGGAAACACCATATATTTT. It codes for CASRLPPETGNTIYF.

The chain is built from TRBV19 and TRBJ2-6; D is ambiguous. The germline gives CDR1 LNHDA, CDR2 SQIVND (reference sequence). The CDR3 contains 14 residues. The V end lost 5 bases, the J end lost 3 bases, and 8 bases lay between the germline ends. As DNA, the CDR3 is TGTGCCAGTAGTCGTCAACATGGGGCCAACGTCCTGACTTTC. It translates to CASSRQHGANVLTF. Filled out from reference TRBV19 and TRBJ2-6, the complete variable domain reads DGGITQSPKYLFRKEGQNVTLSCEQNLNHDAMYWYRQDPGQGLRLIYYSQIVNDFQKGDIAEGYSVSREKKESFPLTVTSAQKNPTAFYLCASSRQHGANVLTFGAGSRLTVL.

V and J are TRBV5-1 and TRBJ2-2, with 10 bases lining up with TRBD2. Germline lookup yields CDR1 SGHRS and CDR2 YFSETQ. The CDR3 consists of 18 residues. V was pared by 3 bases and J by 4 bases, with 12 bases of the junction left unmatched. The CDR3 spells CASSSGYKASGSTGELFF. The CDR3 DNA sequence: TGCGCCAGCAGCTCGGGTTACAAGGCTAGCGGGAGCACCGGGGAGCTGTTTTTT.